This T cell receptor beta chain is from a study of T cell responses to AZD1222 COVID-19 vaccine (dated by TCRdb to the early 2020s). In the study overall: AZD1222 recipients given second doses at about 4 weeks or at about 12 weeks were pooled, since spike-specific TCR depth and breadth were not found to differ between the two schedules. A total of about 250 trial participants underwent TCR sequencing, of whom 200 to 220 had received two doses of AZD1222 and approximately 25 had received two doses of the MenACWY control vaccine. Enrollment into the trials was organized by age into subgroups of 18-55, 56-69 and 70-plus years, and those subgroups contained roughly 150, 30 and 60 TCR-sequenced participants, respectively. General conclusions and limits of the study: The whole spike protein was spanned by vaccine-associated CD4 TCRs, and dominant responses were seen in regions 160-218 and 743-854. Nearly half of unique spike-specific TCRs reportedly recognized epitopes outside regions mutated in the B.1.351 and B.1.1.7 variants. No day 14 peak-response samples were available, so repertoires were characterized only after the peak T cell response. Conclusions about previously exposed vaccinees were limited because only five to seven AZD1222 recipients were SARS-CoV-2 seropositive at baseline. In the small 56-69-year group, the increase in depth fell short of significance, most likely because of low power. Participants were mostly white British and included more females than males, and it was suggested by the authors that clonal diversity may have been underestimated. After two AZD1222 doses, spike-specific TCR breadth and depth were significantly higher than at day 0 and than in MenACWY recipients.

Turning to this clone: Its recognized antigen is unknown. Per-nucleotide qualities are absent, and no much larger clonotype sits a single base away.

CDR1 SGDLS and CDR2 YYNGEE are derived from the germline V gene. Reading from cysteine to phenylalanine, the CDR3 counts 14 amino acids. Only the CDR3 region is kept as DNA, spanning 42 bases read in frame from base 1. V was cut back by 0 bases and J by 5 bases, leaving a gap of 11 bases between them. In light of the paper, this sample's time point label describes: baseline before first vaccination. Samples from vaccinated people were obtained from the UK trials COV001 and COV002, which included a single-blind randomized controlled phase 2/3 trial of AZD1222 (ChAdOx1 nCoV-19) in healthy adults. For TCRbeta chain sequencing, PBMC samples from trial participants were taken at day 0 and at day 28 after the second dose. The CDR3 regions of human TCRbeta chains were analyzed by immunosequencing. As for how the authors treated the data: TCRs in the repertoires were compared against a reference library of SARS-CoV-2-specific TCRs that had been generated with the MIRA antigen-specificity platform. Breadth was defined as the fraction of unique TCRs that were SARS-CoV-2-associated, and depth was defined as the fraction of total T cells that were SARS-CoV-2-associated. Using the MIRA data, each spike-specific TCR was assigned both to the spike region to which the TCR was reactive and to a CD4 or CD8 class. Log10-transformed breadth and depth values were compared by one-way ANOVA with Sidak's multiple comparisons tests. Entries here come from immuneACCESS through TCRdb and include only in-frame sequences with V and J called. Some clones fail to appear in such tables; in the studies checked, an unresolved V gene covers under half of the shortfall, and the cause of the remainder is unknown. That table furnishes V, J and clone size, whereas the DNA furnished D and trimming. The sample table lists 100,000 to 130,000 clones, roughly 89% of them with a count of one. Clones ranked in the top ten supply roughly 21% of the sample.

The receptor was isolated from an adult in good health. The material was peripheral blood, obtained on day 0 of AZD1222 vaccination. The chain is assembled from TRBV9 and TRBJ1-1; a tentative D call is TRBD1 (5 bases match). The encoded CDR3 is CASSVGTGSTEAFF. The bases read TGTGCCAGCAGCGTAGGAACAGGCTCAACTGAAGCTTTCTTT. Here the CDR3 is joined to the reference TRBV9 and TRBJ1-1 genes, and the full variable domain is: DSGVTQTPKHLITATGQRVTLRCSPRSGDLSVYWYQQSLDQGLQFLIQYYNGEERAKGNILERFSAQQFPDLHSELNLSSLELGDSALYFCASSVGTGSTEAFFGQGTRLTVV.